A single sample gave rise to the 28 T cell receptor beta chains below, sequenced in a study of metastatic and nonmetastatic thyroid tumors. TCRdb ran MiXCR on the PCR reads. The sample consists of approximately 65,000 clones, approximately 4.1% of them appearing once. Patients underwent thyroid surgery, and none had received any treatment before it. The source material was blood. The receptors originated from a female donor with papillary thyroid cancer or a benign thyroid nodule (not recorded which). Some clones in this sample may be carry-over from other donors' samples.

This clone was seen only a few times. The gene calls are TRBV30 and TRBJ2-3; 8 nucleotides line up with TRBD2. Germline V lookup: CDR1 GTSNPN, CDR2 SVGIG (reference sequence). V gave up 5 bases and J gave up 6 bases; unmatched junction bases: 7. CDR3 length: 13 amino acids. CDR3 DNA: TGTGCCTGGGAACTCGTAGCGGGGGATACGCAGTATTTT. This encodes CAWELVAGDTQYF.

This clone was counted many times. The CDR3 coding sequence is TGTGCCAGCAGTTACTCCGGGATCACGCTAGCCAAAAACATTCAGTACTTC. Encoded protein: CASSYSGITLAKNIQYF. The rearrangement links TRBV6-6 to TRBJ2-4; a possible D gene is TRBD2 (5 bases). Trimming pared 0 bases from V and 0 bases from J, leaving 12 bases between. The CDR3 totals 17 residues. Germline values: CDR1 MNHNY, CDR2 SVGAGI (reference sequence).

In its sample, this clone was seen many times. The sample contains more than one DNA sequence encoding this CDR3. This chain connects TRBV10-3 to TRBJ1-3; possible D gene TRBD1, 6 bases. V was trimmed by 0 bases and J by 0 bases, leaving 9 bases between them. CDR1 and CDR2 from the germline V gene are ENHRY and SYGVKD. The CDR3 totals 16 residues. The CDR3 is CAISESTGPSGNTIYF. The DNA for the CDR3 is TGTGCCATCAGTGAGTCGACAGGACCCTCTGGAAACACCATATATTTT.

This clone was found many times. The chain couples TRBV2 to TRBJ2-2, with unresolved D. The CDR3 sequence is 16 residues long. With 6 bases removed from V and 0 bases from J, the gap between germline ends came to 14 bases. Germline assignment: CDR1 SNHLY and CDR2 FYNNEI. This chain's CDR3 is CASRIGRFANTGELFF. CDR3 in DNA: TGTGCCAGCAGGATAGGGCGCTTCGCGAACACCGGGGAGCTGTTTTTT.

The chain couples TRBV6-5 to TRBJ2-7; maybe TRBD1 (5 bases). Germline-derived CDR1 and CDR2 are MNHEY and SVGAGI. V was shortened by 2 bases and J by 6 bases, with 14 bases between the two germline ends. The CDR3 contains 14 residues. CDR3 protein: CASSYDSQTVEQYF. The CDR3 coding sequence is TGTGCCAGCAGTTACGACAGTCAAACGGTCGAGCAGTACTTC.

This clone was counted only a few times. This may be a read error, as it is one base from a much larger clone. Within the sample, other DNA sequences also encode this same CDR3. The chain couples TRBV5-1 to TRBJ2-7; no definite D call. CDR1 SGHRS and CDR2 YFSETQ come from the germline V gene. The CDR3 contains 13 residues. The chain's CDR3 is CASSLASFYEQYF. In DNA, the CDR3 is TGCGCCAGCAGCTTGGCCAGCTTCTACGAGCAATACTTC.

This clone was recorded a few times. DNA of the CDR3: TGCAGTGCTAGAGAGGCTAGCAGCGTACACACGGATACGCAGTATTTT. This gives the protein CSAREASSVHTDTQYF. This chain uses TRBV20-1 with TRBJ2-3, with D possibly matching TRBD2 (5 bases). Per germline, CDR1 DFQATT and CDR2 SNEGSKA (reference sequence). The CDR3 spans 16 residues. Trimming pared 0 bases from V and 6 bases from J, leaving 19 bases between.

At least ten counts were recorded for this clone. The V call is TRBV3-1, the J call TRBJ2-5; D unresolved. This CDR3 has 14 residues. Deletions cut 3 bases from V and 3 bases from J, with 11 bases between. CDR1 LGHDT and CDR2 YNNKEL come from the germline V gene (reference sequence). The CDR3 DNA reads as TGTGCCAGCAGCCATGGCGCCACCAAAGAGACCCAGTACTTC. Translated, it gives CASSHGATKETQYF.

The chain links TRBV6-6 to TRBJ1-1, with unresolved D. Deletions cut 0 bases from V and 3 bases from J, with 11 bases between. The CDR3 contains 15 residues. Germline assignment: CDR1 MNHNY and CDR2 SVGAGI (reference sequence). The CDR3 reads CASSYSTGSDTEAFF. CDR3 nucleotide sequence: TGTGCCAGCAGTTACTCGACGGGGTCTGACACTGAAGCTTTCTTT.

Many counts were recorded for this clone. This rearrangement joins TRBV20-1 to TRBJ1-5; maybe TRBD1 (6 bases). This CDR3 comprises 15 residues. V lost 6 bases, J lost 6 bases, and 21 bases lay in between. CDR1 is DFQATT, CDR2 SNEGSKA, per germline (reference sequence). Here the CDR3 reads CSANPAGAGVQPQHF. The CDR3 DNA reads TGCAGTGCGAATCCTGCGGGGGCGGGGGTTCAGCCCCAGCATTTT.

The sample holds a few counts of this clone. This chain uses TRBV20-1 with TRBJ2-1; weak D call: TRBD1 (6 bases). The germline CDR1 and CDR2 sequences are DFQATT and SNEGSKA (reference sequence). This CDR3 contains 14 residues. V was clipped by 5 bases and J by 5 bases, with 16 bases between them. Written as DNA, the CDR3 is TGCAGTGCTCTCGCCGGGACAAGTAACAATGAGCAGTTCTTC. Translation: CSALAGTSNNEQFF.

Only a few counts were recorded for this clone. One end of the junction does not line up with germline, which may come from a read error. The chain joins TRBV7-2 to TRBJ2-5; possibly TRBD2 for D (6 bases). The CDR3 has 13 amino acids. Germline CDR1 and CDR2: SGHTA and FQGNSA. This CDR3 reads CASIRDSLETQYF. The CDR3 nucleotides are TGTGCTAGCATCCGGGACTCGTTAGAGACCCAGTACTTC.

This clone was recorded at least ten times. Distinct nucleotide sequences in the sample also encode this CDR3. V gene TRBV28 combines with J gene TRBJ1-6; D may be TRBD1 (5 bases). The CDR3 loop spans 17 amino acids. Germline values: CDR1 MDHEN, CDR2 SYDVKM. V was clipped by 3 bases and J by 9 bases, with 21 bases between them. CDR3 sequence (DNA): TGTGCCAGCAGTTTTATGGCGGGAGCAGGGCCCGGTTCACCCCTCCACTTT. This gives the protein CASSFMAGAGPGSPLHF.

This clone was counted ten times or more. The chain combines TRBV9 with TRBJ2-5, with 7 bases aligning to TRBD1. Germline loops: CDR1 SGDLS, CDR2 YYNGEE. This CDR3 is 14 amino acids long. J gave up 2 bases and V 4 bases, and 5 bases lay outside the gene matches. The CDR3 nucleotides read TGTGCCAGCAGCCCGACAGGGAATCAAGAGACCCAGTACTTC. Encoded protein: CASSPTGNQETQYF.

This clone was seen more than once but under ten times. A junction end diverges from the germline sequence, so it may reflect a read error. The chain couples TRBV5-1 to TRBJ1-6, with 9 nucleotides matching TRBD1. Per the germline V gene, CDR1 is SGHRS and CDR2 is YFSETQ. The CDR3 runs 16 residues. The CDR3 region is CASSSGTGIYNSPPHF. CDR3 DNA sequence: TGCGCCAGCAGCTCCGGGACAGGGATCTACAATTCACCCCCCCACTTT.

There are many counts of this clone. The chain joins TRBV6-1 to TRBJ2-7, with 8 bases fitting TRBD2. This CDR3 has 13 residues. Trimming removed 5 bases from V and 5 bases from J; junction bases left unmatched: 5. Germline V gene sequence: CDR1 MNHNS, CDR2 SASEGT. The CDR3 nucleotides read TGTGCCAGCAGTACGCCGGGGGGGCACGAGCAGTACTTC. This sequence encodes CASSTPGGHEQYF.

The chain combines TRBV6-2 or TRBV6-3 with TRBJ2-7; a possible D gene is TRBD1 (6 bases). Germline values: CDR1 MNHEY, CDR2 SVGEGT. Between the trimmed V and J ends, which lost 4 bases and 3 bases, there was a span of 10 bases. The CDR3 covers 13 residues. CDR3 sequence reads: CASSSTGLYEQYF. The CDR3 bases are TGTGCCAGCAGTTCAACAGGGCTCTACGAGCAGTACTTC.

This clone was observed a handful of times. This rearrangement joins TRBV6-2 or TRBV6-3 to TRBJ2-1, with 9 bases matching TRBD2. The CDR3 extends over 15 amino acids. Germline V lookup: CDR1 MNHEY, CDR2 SVGEGT. V shed 5 bases and J 5 bases; nucleotides not matched to a gene: 7. The CDR3 DNA sequence: TGTGCCAGCAGTGCGTTAGCGGGAGAAAACAATGAGCAGTTCTTC. Translation: CASSALAGENNEQFF.

This clone came up many times. The chain combines TRBV28 with TRBJ1-5; D uncertain. The CDR3 covers 14 residues. Germline V gene lookup returns CDR1 MDHEN and CDR2 SYDVKM. Trimming removed 7 bases at V and 2 bases at J, with 12 bases between. The CDR3 bases are TGTGCCAGCAAAGAAACGGGCGGCAATCAGCCCCAGCATTTT. Protein sequence: CASKETGGNQPQHF.

This clone was observed at least ten times. The genes are TRBV28 and TRBJ2-5, with 10 bases lining up with TRBD1. Trimming removed 8 bases from V and 1 base from J; junction bases left unmatched: 13. This CDR3 has 17 amino acids. Germline CDR1 reads MDHEN; CDR2 reads SYDVKM. CDR3 amino acids: CASSNRQGARGQETQYF. The CDR3, as DNA: TGTGCCAGCTCCAACCGACAGGGGGCGCGGGGCCAAGAGACCCAGTACTTC.

On this clone itself: A much larger clone lies a single base off, so this may be a read error. The J gene is TRBJ2-5, the V gene TRBV5-1; D may correspond to TRBD1 or TRBD2 (6 bases each). The germline V and J ends were trimmed by 10 bases and 5 bases, with 30 bases remaining between them. Per germline, CDR1 SGHRS and CDR2 YFSETQ. This CDR3 is 17 amino acids long. The CDR3 DNA reads TGCGCCGGCGAGGCGTATGGGTCGGGGGCTAGAGGGGAGACCCAGTACTTC. Amino acids: CAGEAYGSGARGETQYF.

As to this clone: As the CDR3 is not closed by the conserved phenylalanine or tryptophan, this likely results from a read error. The rearrangement joins TRBV27 to TRBJ2-4; D is unclear. The CDR3 loop spans 13 amino acids. CDR1 is MNHEY and CDR2 is SMNVEV in the germline V gene (reference sequence). CDR3 coding DNA: TGTGCCAGCAGTACCGGCAGGAAAAAAATTCAGTACCTC. It is translated as CASSTGRKKIQYL.

This clone has a count of ten or more. The genes are TRBV5-6 and TRBJ2-7; D call uncertain. This CDR3 has 14 residues. Germline V gene sequence: CDR1 SGHDT, CDR2 YYEEEE. Trimming shortened V by 1 base and J by 7 bases, and 15 bases separated the two germline ends. The CDR3 coding sequence is TGTGCCAGCAGCTTGTATTACGTGTCGTGGGAGCAGTACTTC. Its protein is CASSLYYVSWEQYF.

Only one count was recorded for this clone. With a much larger clone just one base away, this may be a read error. The V call is TRBV18, the J call TRBJ1-2; TRBD1 matches 9 bases. Per the germline V gene, CDR1 is KGHSH and CDR2 is LQKENI. The CDR3 is made up of 14 amino acids. V was clipped by 2 bases and J by 4 bases; unmatched bases: 2. CDR3 nucleotide sequence: TGTGCCAGCTCACCAGACAGGGGGAGCTATGGCTACACCTTC. Residues: CASSPDRGSYGYTF.

On this clone itself: A much larger clone differs from this one at a single base, so this may be a read error. The chain links TRBV30 to TRBJ1-1, with D unclear. CDR3 length equals 13 residues. The germline V gene has CDR1 GTSNPN and CDR2 SVGIG (reference sequence). Trimming left V 4 bases short and J 4 bases short, with 13 bases between. The CDR3 region is CAWTGQCGTEAFF. The DNA of the CDR3 is TGTGCCTGGACGGGCCAGTGCGGCACTGAAGCTTTCTTT.

This clone was counted ten times or more. The V call is TRBV5-1, the J call TRBJ2-2; 11 bases agree with TRBD2. The V gene end was trimmed by 9 bases and the J gene end by 1 base; junction bases not matched to a gene: 5. The CDR3 is made up of 15 amino acids. Germline V gene lookup returns CDR1 SGHRS and CDR2 YFSETQ. The CDR3 loop is CATRGLAVNTGELFF. In DNA form, the CDR3 reads TGCGCCACCCGGGGACTAGCGGTGAACACCGGGGAGCTGTTTTTT.

The gene calls are TRBV18 and TRBJ2-1; no clear D gene. The CDR3 sequence is 15 residues long. The germline CDR1 and CDR2 sequences are KGHSH and LQKENI. The V gene lost 3 bases and the J gene lost 2 bases, with 11 bases spanning the gap. The CDR3 loop is CASSPLLSAYNEQFF. As DNA, the CDR3 is TGTGCCAGCTCACCCCTACTTTCCGCCTACAATGAGCAGTTCTTC. The whole variable domain, filled in from reference TRBV18 and TRBJ2-1, reads NAGVMQNPRHLVRRRGQEARLRCSPMKGHSHVYWYRQLPEEGLKFMVYLQKENIIDESGMPKERFSAEFPKEGPSILRIQQVVRGDSAAYFCASSPLLSAYNEQFFGPGTRLTVL.

This clone was seen a handful of times. The chain uses TRBV11-2 and TRBJ1-6; D not resolved. This CDR3 region has 15 residues. Germline V gene lookup returns CDR1 SGHAT and CDR2 FQNNGV. V was pared by 1 base and J by 5 bases, with 9 bases between. In DNA, the CDR3 is TGTGCCAGCAGCTTAGGGGTCATCAATAATTCACCCCTCCACTTT. Translated: CASSLGVINNSPLHF.